These T cell receptor beta chains were read from a single sample in a study of CD8+CD57+ T cells in acquired aplastic anemia. Using its own MiXCR run on the reads, TCRdb lists one record per CDR3 protein. The profile shows approximately 32,000 distinct CDR3 sequences, about 77% of them singletons. Sequences were obtained from sorted CD4+, CD8+, or CD8+CD57+ T cells (not recorded which) from PBMCs. The origin of the receptors is a human donor in good health, serving as a control. Each CDR3 is given with its conserved first and last residue. Each record gives: V gene, D gene, J gene, clone size, CDR3 DNA, CDR3 protein. The D gene is left open where the match is weak. Some rows have no size entry. The others give once, few or many, or a class for an expanded clone.

TRBV6-2/TRBV6-3,TRBD1,TRBJ2-1,few,TGTGCCAGCAGTTACGGGACAGGGGCCCTTTCGGAGCAGTTCTTC,CASSYGTGALSEQFF
TRBV29-1,NA,TRBJ1-2,NA,TGCAGCGTTGGGGACAACTATGGCTACACCTTC,CSVGDNYGYTF
TRBV7-6,TRBD2,TRBJ2-3,NA,TGTGCCAGCAGCCCTTTTGAGACTAGCGGGGGCGAGGGTGCGCAGTATTTT,CASSPFETSGGEGAQYF
TRBV7-2,TRBD1,TRBJ2-7,NA,TGTGCCAGCAGCTTATCGGGACAGGGGTTAAACGAGCAGTACTTC,CASSLSGQGLNEQYF
TRBV2,TRBD2,TRBJ2-3,few,TGTGCCAGCAGGACTAGCGGGGGGGCCTTAGATACGCAGTATTTT,CASRTSGGALDTQYF
TRBV24-1,TRBD2,TRBJ2-7,NA,TGTGCCACCAGTGGCCTCTCTCGGACTAGCGGGAAGTACGAGCAGTACTTC,CATSGLSRTSGKYEQYF
TRBV29-1,NA,TRBJ2-6,NA,TGCAGCGTTGAATTCGGCTCTGGGGCCAACGTCCTGACTTTC,CSVEFGSGANVLTF
TRBV25-1,TRBD1,TRBJ1-6,few,TGTGCCAGCAGTGAATATCCGGAACAGGGGGCGGATTATAATTCACCCCTCCACTTT,CASSEYPEQGADYNSPLHF
TRBV24-1,NA,TRBJ1-5,NA,TGTGCCACCAGTGAAAGGAGTGGCAATCAGCCCCAGCATTTT,CATSERSGNQPQHF
TRBV5-1,NA,TRBJ1-3,NA,TGCGCCAGCAGCTTGGAAAGGACTGGAAACACCATATATTTT,CASSLERTGNTIYF
TRBV7-8,TRBD2,TRBJ2-7,NA,TGTGCCAGCAGCTTAGAGCGGGGGGCTCTGAACGAGCAGTACTTC,CASSLERGALNEQYF
TRBV25-1,NA,TRBJ2-7,NA,TGTGCCAGCAGCAACGTGGGACACCTCTCCTACGAGCAGTACTTC,CASSNVGHLSYEQYF
TRBV10-3,NA,TRBJ2-7,NA,TGTGCCATCAGTGTGGGGGACAACCCCGGGGCACGGGAGCAGTACTTC,CAISVGDNPGAREQYF
TRBV25-1,TRBD1,TRBJ1-6,NA,TGTGCCAGCAGTGAGGCAGGGGGATTGTATTCACCCCTCCACTTT,CASSEAGGLYSPLHF
TRBV24-1,NA,TRBJ2-6,NA,TGTGCCACCAGTGAGACCACTTCTGGGGCCAACGTCCTGACTTTC,CATSETTSGANVLTF
TRBV9,NA,TRBJ2-3,NA,TGTGCCAGCAGCGTGAGGCAGGGGAAGTCAGATACGCAGTATTTT,CASSVRQGKSDTQYF
TRBV2,NA,TRBJ2-5,medium-sized,TGTGCCAGCAGGGCGGACCAGGGGAAACAAGAGACCCAGTACTTC,CASRADQGKQETQYF
TRBV9,NA,TRBJ1-4,NA,TGTGCCAGCAGCGCGTGGGGGAGGACTAATGAAAAACTGTTTTTT,CASSAWGRTNEKLFF
TRBV20-1,TRBD1,TRBJ2-1,NA,TGCAGTGCTAGGGGTGGGGACAGACAAGAGACCCAGTTCTTC,CSARGGDRQETQFF
TRBV15,NA,TRBJ1-3,NA,TGTGCCACCAGCAGAGGAGGTTCTGGAAACACCATATATTTT,CATSRGGSGNTIYF
TRBV9,NA,TRBJ1-6,few,TGTGCCAGCAGCGGTAGCGGTGGGGGCGCGTCACCCCTCCACTTT,CASSGSGGGASPLHF
TRBV5-1,TRBD1,TRBJ2-5,NA,TGCGCCAGCAGCTCGACAGGGTTGGAGACCCAGTACTTC,CASSSTGLETQYF
TRBV7-2,NA,TRBJ1-6,NA,TGTGCCAGCAGCTTACTATTGGACAAGCCCCTCCACTTT,CASSLLLDKPLHF
TRBV7-2,TRBD1,TRBJ1-2,NA,TGTGCCAGCAGCCCACAGGGACAGGGATATGGCTACACCTTC,CASSPQGQGYGYTF
TRBV29-1,TRBD1,TRBJ1-4,NA,TGCAGCGCTAAACAGGGGGTTCGAGGAAAACTGTTTTTT,CSAKQGVRGKLFF
TRBV9,NA,TRBJ2-2,medium-sized,TGTGCCAGCAGCTCAGAACACACCGGGGAGCTGTTTTTT,CASSSEHTGELFF
TRBV20-1,NA,TRBJ1-1,NA,TGCAGTGCTAGAAGCGTAGGGGAAGCTTTCTTT,CSARSVGEAFF
TRBV24-1,TRBD1,TRBJ1-3,NA,TGTGCCACCAGTGATCCCGGGACAGGGAGTGGAAACACCATATATTTT,CATSDPGTGSGNTIYF
TRBV29-1,TRBD1,TRBJ1-2,few,TGCAGCGTTGAACCGGGACAGGAATATGGCTACACCTTC,CSVEPGQEYGYTF
TRBV20-1,NA,TRBJ2-1,NA,TGCAGTGCTAGATGGCTCGCTAATGAGCAGTTCTTC,CSARWLANEQFF
TRBV2,NA,TRBJ1-6,NA,TGTGCCAGCTGGGGAGGGATAGAATCACCCCTCCACTTT,CASWGGIESPLHF
TRBV15,NA,TRBJ2-7,NA,TGTGCCACCAGCACTCGGTCAGTGGTCAGGGGCTACGAGCAGTACTTC,CATSTRSVVRGYEQYF
TRBV15,TRBD1,TRBJ2-2,NA,TGTGCCACCAGCAGAGTGGCAGGGGGCTCCGGGGAGCTGTTTTTT,CATSRVAGGSGELFF
TRBV29-1,NA,TRBJ1-2,NA,TGCAGCGTTGAAGGGTGGGGTTGGGGCTACACCTTC,CSVEGWGWGYTF
TRBV10-3,NA,TRBJ2-7,NA,TGTGCCATCAGTGGACATTTGGAACTGGCCTACGAGCAGTACTTC,CAISGHLELAYEQYF
TRBV7-9,NA,TRBJ2-3,NA,TGTGCCAGCAGCGACGGCACAGATACGCAGTATTTT,CASSDGTDTQYF
TRBV15,NA,TRBJ1-2,large,TGTGCCACCAGCAGAGATCTAAGCACTTACTATGGCTACACCTTC,CATSRDLSTYYGYTF
TRBV29-1,NA,TRBJ1-5,NA,TGCAGTGTTGAACACATGGCTGGTAGCAATCAGCCCCGGCATTTT,CSVEHMAGSNQPRHF
TRBV20-1,NA,TRBJ1-5,NA,TGCAGTGCTAGGAAGGCAGGAAGCAATCAGCCCCAGCATTTT,CSARKAGSNQPQHF
TRBV6-7,NA,TRBJ1-5,large,TGTGCCAGCAGTTACCCGGGTGGAGGGCGGGTGCCCCAGCATTTT,CASSYPGGGRVPQHF
TRBV29-1,NA,TRBJ1-5,NA,TGCAGCGTTCGCTCGGGGAGTAGACAGCCCCAGCATTTT,CSVRSGSRQPQHF
TRBV6-1,TRBD1,TRBJ1-5,NA,TGTGCCAGCAGTCCCTCCGGACAGGGCAATCAGCCCCAGCATTTT,CASSPSGQGNQPQHF
TRBV24-1,NA,TRBJ2-5,NA,TGTGCCACCAGACCGGGGAGGGGACAAGAAAAAGAGACCCAGTACTTC,CATRPGRGQEKETQYF
TRBV19,TRBD2,TRBJ2-3,few,TGTGCCAGTACCTATAGCGGGGAGGCAGATACGCAGTATTTT,CASTYSGEADTQYF
TRBV9,NA,TRBJ1-6,NA,TGTGCCAGCAGCGAAGAGACAGGCTCCATTTCACCCCTCCACTTT,CASSEETGSISPLHF
TRBV7-9,NA,TRBJ1-1,NA,TGTGCCAGCAGCTTTTCCTTAGGGTCGAACACTGAAGCTTTCTTT,CASSFSLGSNTEAFF
TRBV3-1,NA,TRBJ2-6,many,TGTGCCAGCAGCCAAGACGCCAGCTACTCTGGGGCCAACGTCCTGACTTTC,CASSQDASYSGANVLTF
TRBV20-1,NA,TRBJ1-1,NA,TGCAGTGCTAGAGAGGTGGGACTAAGGTCGAACACTGAAGCTTTCTTT,CSAREVGLRSNTEAFF
TRBV10-3,NA,TRBJ1-1,few,TGTGCCATCAGTGCCTCCGGAACCCTGAACACTGAAGCTTTCTTT,CAISASGTLNTEAFF
TRBV6-5,NA,TRBJ1-3,NA,TGTTCCAGCAGTTACTCAACCAAGTTAGATGGAAACACCATATATTTT,CSSSYSTKLDGNTIYF
TRBV7-9,NA,TRBJ1-6,NA,TGTGCCAGCAGCTTCCCACACGTCTCACCCCTCCACTTT,CASSFPHVSPLHF
TRBV12-3/TRBV12-4,NA,TRBJ1-1,NA,TGTGCCAGCTCCAGGGGTTACACTGAAGCTTTCTTT,CASSRGYTEAFF
TRBV29-1,NA,TRBJ1-1,medium-sized,TGCAGCGTTGTAGGTTCAGTAGGAGGAGGAACTGAAGCTTTCTTT,CSVVGSVGGGTEAFF
TRBV20-1,NA,TRBJ1-5,NA,TGCAGTGCTAGCGGTAGCAATCAGCCCCAGCATTTT,CSASGSNQPQHF
TRBV29-1,TRBD1,TRBJ1-2,large,TGCAGCGTTAGGGACAGTTCATATGGCTACACCTTC,CSVRDSSYGYTF